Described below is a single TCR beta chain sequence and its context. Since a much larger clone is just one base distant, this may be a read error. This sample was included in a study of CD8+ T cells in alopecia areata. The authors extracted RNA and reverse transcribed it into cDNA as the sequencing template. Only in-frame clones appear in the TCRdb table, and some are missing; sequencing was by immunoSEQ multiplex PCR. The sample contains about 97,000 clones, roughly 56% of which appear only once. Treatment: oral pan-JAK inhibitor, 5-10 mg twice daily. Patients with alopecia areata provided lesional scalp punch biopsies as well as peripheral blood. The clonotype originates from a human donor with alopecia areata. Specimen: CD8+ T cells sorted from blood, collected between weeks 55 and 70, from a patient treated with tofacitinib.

Here the CDR3 reads CAISGLGAKNIQYF. The CDR3 DNA follows: TGTGCCATCAGTGGTCTTGGGGCCAAAAACATTCAGTACTTC. The chain is built from TRBV10-3 and TRBJ2-4; D not certain. The germline gives CDR1 ENHRY, CDR2 SYGVKD. This CDR3 is built from 14 residues. V lost 4 bases, J lost 1 base, and 8 bases lay in between.